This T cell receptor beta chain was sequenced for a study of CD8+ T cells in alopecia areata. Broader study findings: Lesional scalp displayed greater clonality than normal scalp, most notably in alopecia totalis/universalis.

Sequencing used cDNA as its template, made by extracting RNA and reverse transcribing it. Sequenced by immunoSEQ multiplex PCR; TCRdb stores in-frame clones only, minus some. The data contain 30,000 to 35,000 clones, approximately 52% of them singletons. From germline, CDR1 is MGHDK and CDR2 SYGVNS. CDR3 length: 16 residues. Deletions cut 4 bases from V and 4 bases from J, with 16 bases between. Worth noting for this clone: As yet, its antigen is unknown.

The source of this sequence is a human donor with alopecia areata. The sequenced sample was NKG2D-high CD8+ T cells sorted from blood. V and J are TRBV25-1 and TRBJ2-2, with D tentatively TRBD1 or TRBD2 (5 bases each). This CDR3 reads CASSGIRDARTGELFF. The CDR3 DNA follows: TGTGCCAGCAGTGGAATCAGGGACGCACGCACCGGGGAGCTGTTTTTT.